The clone carrying this TCR beta chain is a singleton in its sample. This sample was included in a study of shared clonotypes between healthy human individuals. V shed 6 bases and J shed 2 bases, with 10 bases lying between them. Germline CDR1 reads LNHDA; CDR2 reads SQIVND (reference sequence). The CDR3 has 13 residues. About 83 million PBMCs served as the genomic DNA source for unsorted samples. Ten immunoSEQ deep assay plates were used to sequence unsorted PBMC DNA. Original processing notes: ImmunoSEQ supplied junction-only sequences lacking quality scores, so filtering was different. Generated by immunoSEQ multiplex PCR, the TCRdb table keeps only in-frame clones and is missing some. V and J calls and clone size are given by that table; D and trimming were obtained from the DNA. The sample lists about half a million clones, about four fifths seen once, with about 12% in the top ten.

The chain carries TRBV19 and TRBJ1-1; D might be TRBD1 (5 bases). The sequencing input was PBMCs. The receptor was derived from a woman aged 40 to 49 in good health. Some clones in this sample may be carry-over from other donors' samples. This CDR3 is CASSSTVNTEAFF. CDR3 DNA sequence: TGTGCCAGTAGCTCGACAGTCAACACTGAAGCTTTCTTT.